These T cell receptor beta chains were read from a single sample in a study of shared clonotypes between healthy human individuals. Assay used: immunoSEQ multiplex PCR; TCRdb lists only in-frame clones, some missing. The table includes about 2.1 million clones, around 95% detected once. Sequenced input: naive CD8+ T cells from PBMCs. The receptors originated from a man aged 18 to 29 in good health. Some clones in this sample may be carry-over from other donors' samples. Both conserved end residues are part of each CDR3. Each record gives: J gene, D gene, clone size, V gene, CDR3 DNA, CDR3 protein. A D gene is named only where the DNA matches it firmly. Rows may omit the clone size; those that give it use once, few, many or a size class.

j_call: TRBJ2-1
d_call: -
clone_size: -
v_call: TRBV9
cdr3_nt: TGTGCCAGCAGCGCATCAACTTGGGATTTTGAGCAGTTCTTC
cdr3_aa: CASSASTWDFEQFF

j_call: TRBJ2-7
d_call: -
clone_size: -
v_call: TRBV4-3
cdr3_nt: TGCGCCAGCAGCCAAGGGGTCTATGGACATAAAGCCTACGAGCAGTACTTC
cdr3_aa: CASSQGVYGHKAYEQYF

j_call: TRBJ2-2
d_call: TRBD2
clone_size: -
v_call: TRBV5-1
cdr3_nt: TGCGCCAGCAGCTCGGGACTAGCGGGAGTACATACCGGGGAGCTGTTTTTT
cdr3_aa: CASSSGLAGVHTGELFF

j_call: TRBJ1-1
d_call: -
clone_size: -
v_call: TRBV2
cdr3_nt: TGTGCCAGCAGAGTAGCAGGGGTTATGAACACTGAAGCTTTCTTT
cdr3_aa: CASRVAGVMNTEAFF

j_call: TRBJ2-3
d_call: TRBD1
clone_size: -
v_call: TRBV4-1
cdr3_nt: TGCGCCAGCACACCTAGGGACAGCCTCACAGATACGCAGTATTTT
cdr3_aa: CASTPRDSLTDTQYF

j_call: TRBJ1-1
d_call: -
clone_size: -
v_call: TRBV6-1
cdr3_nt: TGTGCCAGCAGTGACTTCTCTGAAGCTTTCTTT
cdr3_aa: CASSDFSEAFF

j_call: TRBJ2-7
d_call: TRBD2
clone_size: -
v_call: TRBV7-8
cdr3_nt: TGTGCCAGCAGCTTTCTATCGGCGGGAGTCGACGAGCAGTACTTC
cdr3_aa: CASSFLSAGVDEQYF

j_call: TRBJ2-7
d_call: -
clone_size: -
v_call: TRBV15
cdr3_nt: TGTGCCACCAGCAGAGATCCATCAGGTTCCTACGAGCAGTACTTC
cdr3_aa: CATSRDPSGSYEQYF

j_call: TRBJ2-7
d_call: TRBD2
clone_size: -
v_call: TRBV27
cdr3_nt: TGTGCCAGCAGTTCGGGACTAGCGATCTACGAGCAGTACTTC
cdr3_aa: CASSSGLAIYEQYF

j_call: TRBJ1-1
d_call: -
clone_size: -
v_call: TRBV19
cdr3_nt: TGTGCCAGTATGTCGGGGGTTTGGGAAGCTTTCTTT
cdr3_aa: CASMSGVWEAFF

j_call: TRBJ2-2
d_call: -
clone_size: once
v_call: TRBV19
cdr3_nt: TGTGCCAGTAGTATGAAGACAGACGGAACCGGGGAGCTGTTTTTT
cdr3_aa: CASSMKTDGTGELFF

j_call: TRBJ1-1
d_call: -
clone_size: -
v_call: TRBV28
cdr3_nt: TGTGCCAGCAGTTTAGAACAGCAATACACTGAAGCTTTCTTT
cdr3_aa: CASSLEQQYTEAFF

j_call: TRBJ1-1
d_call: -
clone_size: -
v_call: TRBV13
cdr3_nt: TGTGCCAGCAGCTCCGTCCCCAGGGGGAACACTGAAGCTTTCTTT
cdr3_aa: CASSSVPRGNTEAFF

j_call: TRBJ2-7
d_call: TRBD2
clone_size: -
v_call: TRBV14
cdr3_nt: TGTGCCAGCAGCCAAGTGGGCAGGACTAGCGGCTACGAGCAGTACTTC
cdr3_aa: CASSQVGRTSGYEQYF

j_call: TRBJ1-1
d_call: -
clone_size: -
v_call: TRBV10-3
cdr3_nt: TGTGCCATCAGTGACAGACAGGTCTCGAACACTGAAGCTTTCTTT
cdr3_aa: CAISDRQVSNTEAFF

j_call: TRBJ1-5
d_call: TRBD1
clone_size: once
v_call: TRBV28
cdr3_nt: TGTGCCAGCAGTCCCGACGACAGGGCCAATCAGCCCCAGCATTTT
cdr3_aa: CASSPDDRANQPQHF

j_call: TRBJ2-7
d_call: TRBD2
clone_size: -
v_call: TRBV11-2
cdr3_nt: TGTGCCAGCAGCCTGACTAGCGGGAATTCCTACGAGCAGTACTTC
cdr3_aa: CASSLTSGNSYEQYF

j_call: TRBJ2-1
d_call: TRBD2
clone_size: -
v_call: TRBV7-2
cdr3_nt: TGTGCCAGCAGCCCAAAGGGCGGGAGGAGCAATGAGCAGTTCTTC
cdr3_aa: CASSPKGGRSNEQFF

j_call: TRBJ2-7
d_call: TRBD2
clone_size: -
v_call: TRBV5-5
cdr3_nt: TGTGCCAGCAGACCAGCGGGAGATCCCTACGAGCAGTACTTC
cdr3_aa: CASRPAGDPYEQYF

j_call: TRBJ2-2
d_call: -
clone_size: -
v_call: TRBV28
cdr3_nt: TGTGCCAGCAGTCCACAGGGGAACACCGGGGAGCTGTTTTTT
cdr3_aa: CASSPQGNTGELFF

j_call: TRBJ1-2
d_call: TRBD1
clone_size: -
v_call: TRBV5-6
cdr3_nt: TGTGCCAGCAGCTGGGGGGACAGGAGCTATGGCTACACCTTC
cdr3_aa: CASSWGDRSYGYTF

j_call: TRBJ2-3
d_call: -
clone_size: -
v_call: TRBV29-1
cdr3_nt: TGCAGCGTTGTGGGCGGGGCCTTCACAGATACGCAGTATTTT
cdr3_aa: CSVVGGAFTDTQYF

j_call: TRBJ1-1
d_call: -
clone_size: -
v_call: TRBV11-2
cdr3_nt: TGTGCCAGCAGCCCGAGGGTCAGGGTCCCTGAAGCTTTCTTT
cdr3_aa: CASSPRVRVPEAFF

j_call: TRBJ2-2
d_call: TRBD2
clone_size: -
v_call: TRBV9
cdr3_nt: TGTGCCAGCAGCCCTGGACTAGCGGGGAACACCGGGGAGCTGTTTTTT
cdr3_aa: CASSPGLAGNTGELFF

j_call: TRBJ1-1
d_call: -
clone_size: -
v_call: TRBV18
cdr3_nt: TGTGCCAGCTCACCCCGGGACGAAGCTCCAGAAGCTTTCTTT
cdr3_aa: CASSPRDEAPEAFF

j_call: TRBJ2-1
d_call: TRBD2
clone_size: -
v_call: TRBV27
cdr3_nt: TGTGCCAGCAGTCAGGGACTAGCGGGAGTTCTATCCTACAATGAGCAGTTCTTC
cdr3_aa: CASSQGLAGVLSYNEQFF

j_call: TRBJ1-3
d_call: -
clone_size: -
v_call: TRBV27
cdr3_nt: TGTGCCAGCAGTTTAGCCTGGAATGGAAACACCATATATTTT
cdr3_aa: CASSLAWNGNTIYF

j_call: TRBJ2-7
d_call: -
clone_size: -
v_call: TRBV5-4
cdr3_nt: TGTGCCACCGGGACGAGCCAATACGAGCAGTACTTC
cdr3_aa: CATGTSQYEQYF

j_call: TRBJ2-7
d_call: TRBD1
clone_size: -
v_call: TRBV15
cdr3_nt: TGTGCCACCAGCAACCTCCGGGACAGGGGGCTCTACGAGCAGTACTTC
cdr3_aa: CATSNLRDRGLYEQYF

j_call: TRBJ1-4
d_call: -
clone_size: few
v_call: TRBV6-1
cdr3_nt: TGTGCCAGCAGTGAACTGAGGGAAAAACTGTTTTTT
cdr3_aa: CASSELREKLFF

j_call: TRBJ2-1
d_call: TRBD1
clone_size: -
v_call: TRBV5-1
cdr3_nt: TGCGCCAGCAGCTTGGAAGGGGGCGTCAATGAGCAGTTCTTC
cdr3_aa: CASSLEGGVNEQFF

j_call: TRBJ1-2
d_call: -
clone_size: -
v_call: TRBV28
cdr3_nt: TGTGCCAGCAGATCCGAAAACCGGGGGGGGAGCGGTGGCTACACCTTC
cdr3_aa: CASRSENRGGSGGYTF

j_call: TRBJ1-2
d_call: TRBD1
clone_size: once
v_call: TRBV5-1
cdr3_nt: TGCGCCAGCAGCTTAGGGGACAGCTATGGCTACACCTTC
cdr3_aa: CASSLGDSYGYTF

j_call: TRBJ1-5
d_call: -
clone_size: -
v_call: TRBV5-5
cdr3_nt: TGTGCCAGCAGCTTGGAGGGGCCGCACCGGCAGCCCCAGCATTTT
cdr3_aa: CASSLEGPHRQPQHF

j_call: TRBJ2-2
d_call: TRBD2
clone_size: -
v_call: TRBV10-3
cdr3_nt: TGTGCCATCAGTGAGTCGACTAGCGGGAAAACCGGGGAGCTGTTTTTT
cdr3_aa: CAISESTSGKTGELFF

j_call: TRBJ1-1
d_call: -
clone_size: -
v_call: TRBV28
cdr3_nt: TGTGCCAGCTCCCCGCTGTCGGGGAACACTGAAGCTTTCTTT
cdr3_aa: CASSPLSGNTEAFF

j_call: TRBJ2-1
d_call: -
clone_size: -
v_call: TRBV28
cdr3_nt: TGTGCCAGCAGTACGTACGCAACCTACAATGAGCAGTTCTTC
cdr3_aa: CASSTYATYNEQFF

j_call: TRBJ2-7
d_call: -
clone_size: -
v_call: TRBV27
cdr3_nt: TGTGCCAGCAGTCCGGGACGGAACTACGAGCAGTACTTC
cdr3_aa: CASSPGRNYEQYF

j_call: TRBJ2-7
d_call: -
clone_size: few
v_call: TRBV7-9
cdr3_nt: TGTGCCAGCAGCGAGGGACCCTACGAGCAGTACTTC
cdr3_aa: CASSEGPYEQYF

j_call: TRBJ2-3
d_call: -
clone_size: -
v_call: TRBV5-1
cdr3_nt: TGCGCCAGCAGCTTGCTTTACGGCCCCACAGATACGCAGTATTTT
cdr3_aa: CASSLLYGPTDTQYF

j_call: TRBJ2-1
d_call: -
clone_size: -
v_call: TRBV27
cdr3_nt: TGTGCCAGCAGTCAACGGCCCGACAGCGGTGAGCAGTTCTTC
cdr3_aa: CASSQRPDSGEQFF

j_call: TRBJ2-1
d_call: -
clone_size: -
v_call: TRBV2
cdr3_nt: TGTGCCAGCAGTGAAACGGGAGAGGGCTACAATGAGCAGTTCTTC
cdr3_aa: CASSETGEGYNEQFF